This TCR beta chain was identified in a study of blood T cells in healthy people across ages. Study-level results: In older individuals, TCR beta diversity per million T cells was lower, falling roughly linearly with age.

The germline CDR1 and CDR2 sequences are SEHNR and FQNEAQ (reference sequence). The CDR3 is 14 residues long. The ends lost 4 bases at V and 10 bases at J; junction bases unmatched: 5. Then a second PCR, running roughly 7 to 12 cycles, was carried out with a sample-barcoded 5' primer and a J-beta primer mix. Each cDNA molecule received a tag from a template-switch adaptor that had 12 random nucleotides. At least 3 million CDR3-containing paired-end reads were obtained per sample. MiXCR was run by TCRdb on the 5' RACE reads, yielding one entry per CDR3 protein. The sample comprises 1 million or so distinct CDR3 sequences, 40% to 50% of which are singletons, and 15% to 20% rests with the top ten. Turning to this clonotype: What it binds is not known.

Sequences were obtained from blood. This clonotype originated in a woman aged 60 to 75 in good health. J is TRBJ2-1 and V is TRBV7-9; 12 bases align to TRBD2. The CDR3 region has the DNA TGTGCCAGCAGCTCCACCGGGACTAGCGGGGAGCAGTTCTTC. Translating it yields CASSSTGTSGEQFF.